This entry lists 25 T cell receptor beta chains sequenced from one sample in a study of memory CD4+ T cells and cytomegalovirus serostatus (dated by TCRdb to about 2019). Single viable CD3+CD4+CD8-CD45RO+ cells were sorted as memory CD4+ T cells on a FACSAria II. The library was produced with the immunoSEQ multiplex PCR assay. This is the immuneACCESS table as TCRdb keeps it, with only in-frame sequences that have V and J called. A part of the clones is gone; compared with another copy, unresolved V genes explain less than half, and the rest is unexplained. The sample contains about 45,000 clones, around 82% of them found a single time. 0.85% to 0.95% of the sample comes from the top ten. The sample was memory CD4+ T cells from blood. The receptors were sampled from an adult in good health and CMV-seronegative.

V gene TRBV7-8 combines with J gene TRBJ1-5, with D perhaps matching TRBD1 (5 bases). V lost 5 bases and J 6 bases, leaving 17 bases between the germline ends. The germline gives CDR1 SGHVS, CDR2 FQNEAQ. This CDR3 has 15 amino acids. CDR3 residues: CASSQRPGTLQPQHF. DNA of the CDR3: TGTGCCAGCAGCCAAAGGCCCGGGACGCTTCAGCCCCAGCATTTT. The full variable domain, with the rest looked up from reference TRBV7-8 and TRBJ1-5, is GAGVSQSPRYKVAKRGQDVALRCDPISGHVSLFWYQQALGQGPEFLTYFQNEAQLDKSGLPSDRFFAERPEGSVSTLKIQRTQQEDSAVYLCASSQRPGTLQPQHFGDGTRLSIL.

This chain connects TRBV7-9 to TRBJ1-1; perhaps TRBD1 as D (5 bases). This CDR3 comprises 12 residues. CDR1 SEHNR and CDR2 FQNEAQ come from the germline V gene (reference sequence). The germline V and J ends were trimmed by 5 bases and 11 bases, with 15 bases remaining between them. The CDR3 DNA follows: TGTGCCAGCAGCAACGGGGGGTTGGGCGCTTTCTTT. Translated: CASSNGGLGAFF.

The V gene is TRBV6-5, the J gene TRBJ1-1, with D perhaps TRBD1 (6 bases). CDR1 is MNHEY and CDR2 is SVGAGI in the germline V gene. Trimming stripped 5 bases from V and 5 bases from J, with 18 bases between. The CDR3 extends over 15 amino acids. CDR3 loop: CASSPLAGHRTEAFF. CDR3 nucleotide sequence: TGTGCCAGCAGTCCACTCGCGGGACACCGGACTGAAGCTTTCTTT.

This clone is classed as medium-sized. The chain links TRBV10-3 to TRBJ2-2, with D possibly TRBD1 on 6 matching bases. V was pared by 3 bases and J by 3 bases, with 8 bases between. Germline CDR1 and CDR2: ENHRY and SYGVKD. This CDR3 comprises 14 residues. The CDR3 DNA reads TGTGCCATCAGTGATGCAGGGGACACCGGGGAGCTGTTTTTT. It translates to CAISDAGDTGELFF.

J is TRBJ1-2 and V is TRBV6-6; TRBD1 might be the D (6 bases). The CDR3 consists of 14 residues. Trimming shortened V by 2 bases and J by 3 bases, and 10 bases separated the two germline ends. Germline CDR1 MNHNY, CDR2 SVGAGI (reference sequence). CDR3 DNA: TGTGCCAGCAGTTACGGGGGGGCTGACTATGGCTACACCTTC. It translates to CASSYGGADYGYTF.

CDR3 nucleotide sequence: TGTGCCAGCAGTTTTGCGGCGGGACAGGGTTCTTACGAGCAGTACTTC. It encodes CASSFAAGQGSYEQYF. The genes are TRBV6-5 and TRBJ2-7; 9 bases line up with TRBD1. This CDR3 contains 16 residues. From germline, CDR1 is MNHEY and CDR2 SVGAGI. Trimming removed 4 bases from V and 4 bases from J; junction bases left unmatched: 11.

J is TRBJ1-6 and V is TRBV6-5, with D unclear. The V end was cut by 7 bases, the J end by 7 bases, with 17 bases between. The CDR3 is 15 residues long. Looked up from germline, CDR1 is MNHEY and CDR2 is SVGAGI. In DNA, the CDR3 is TGTGCCAGCACTCTAAGGCGAGGGTGGAATTCACCCCTCCACTTT. It encodes CASTLRRGWNSPLHF.

This chain uses TRBV5-5 with TRBJ1-6; no firm D call. This CDR3 spans 14 amino acids. The germline CDR1 and CDR2 sequences are SGHKS and YYEKEE (reference sequence). V lost 0 bases and J lost 5, with 6 bases in between. The CDR3 DNA is TGTGCCAGCAGCTTGGGGGCCCATAATTCACCCCTCCACTTT. Translating it yields CASSLGAHNSPLHF.

The chain uses TRBV28 and TRBJ1-1, with 8 bases lining up with TRBD1. Germline V gene lookup returns CDR1 MDHEN and CDR2 SYDVKM. The CDR3 runs to 14 residues. Trimming took 8 bases from V and 5 from J; bases not matched to a gene: 10. The CDR3 bases are TGTGCCAGCGGGGGGACAGGACTAAAGACTGAAGCTTTCTTT. This encodes CASGGTGLKTEAFF.

The chain carries TRBV10-3 and TRBJ2-7, with 13 bases lining up with TRBD2. The CDR3 covers 17 residues. CDR1 and CDR2 (germline): ENHRY, SYGVKD. The J segment lost 5 bases and the V segment lost 3 bases, leaving 10 bases of the junction unmatched. Here the CDR3 DNA reads TGTGCCATCAGTGACTTCCGACTAGCGGGGGGCCGAGACGAGCAGTACTTC. As protein: CAISDFRLAGGRDEQYF.

The chain uses TRBV5-1 and TRBJ2-7, with 9 nucleotides matching TRBD1. Trimming at V came to 0 bases and at J to 4 bases, leaving 5 bases not matched to a gene. This CDR3 region has 15 residues. Germline V gene lookup returns CDR1 SGHRS and CDR2 YFSETQ. CDR3 DNA: TGCGCCAGCAGCTTGGAGGGACAGGGATTATACGAGCAGTACTTC. Protein sequence: CASSLEGQGLYEQYF.

This chain uses TRBV19 with TRBJ1-5; possible D gene TRBD1, 6 bases. V shed 6 bases and J shed 2 bases, with 11 bases lying between them. The CDR3 has 14 amino acids. Germline assignment: CDR1 LNHDA and CDR2 SQIVND (reference sequence). CDR3 coding DNA: TGTGCCAGTAGCAACAGGGACGGCAATCAGCCCCAGCATTTT. Residues: CASSNRDGNQPQHF.

J is TRBJ1-1 and V is TRBV11-3; D remains unclear. The germline V and J ends were trimmed by 1 base and 1 base, with 4 bases remaining between them. The germline V gene encodes CDR1 SGHNT and CDR2 YENEEA. CDR3 size: 13 residues. CDR3 coding DNA: TGTGCCAGCAGCTTAGGGAAGAACACTGAAGCTTTCTTT. Protein sequence: CASSLGKNTEAFF. Supplemented by reference TRBV11-3 and TRBJ1-1, the full variable domain reads EAGVVQSPRYKIIEKKQPVAFWCNPISGHNTLYWYLQNLGQGPELLIRYENEEAVDDSQLPKDRFSAERLKGVDSTLKIQPAELGDSAVYLCASSLGKNTEAFFGQGTRLTVV.

V gene TRBV5-6 combines with J gene TRBJ2-1, with D possibly TRBD2 on 5 matching bases. V lost 4 bases, J lost 2 bases, and 10 bases lay in between. The CDR3 extends over 14 amino acids. In germline, CDR1 is SGHDT, CDR2 YYEEEE. The CDR3 sequence is CASSPGNAYNEQFF. The CDR3 nucleotides are TGTGCCAGCAGCCCGGGAAACGCCTACAATGAGCAGTTCTTC.

The chain is built from TRBV7-2 and TRBJ2-7; D gene uncertain. This CDR3 has 15 residues. In germline, CDR1 is SGHTA, CDR2 FQGNSA. Trimming cost V 3 bases and J 0 bases, with 12 bases left between them. CDR3 nucleotides: TGTGCCAGCAGCTTGAAAGGCTCGAGCTCCTACGAGCAGTACTTC. Translation: CASSLKGSSSYEQYF.

The genes are TRBV19 and TRBJ1-2; D call uncertain. CDR3 size: 13 residues. The V end lost 3 bases, the J end lost 8 bases, and 13 bases lay between the germline ends. Germline V gene lookup returns CDR1 LNHDA and CDR2 SQIVND (reference sequence). This CDR3 reads CASSMGRALGYTF. The CDR3 bases are TGTGCCAGTAGTATGGGGAGGGCGCTCGGCTACACCTTC. The full variable domain, its missing parts supplied by reference TRBV19 and TRBJ1-2, is DGGITQSPKYLFRKEGQNVTLSCEQNLNHDAMYWYRQDPGQGLRLIYYSQIVNDFQKGDIAEGYSVSREKKESFPLTVTSAQKNPTAFYLCASSMGRALGYTFGSGTRLTVV.

The CDR3 region is CASKGQGKGSQPQHF. CDR3 DNA sequence: TGTGCCAGCAAGGGACAGGGGAAGGGGAGTCAGCCCCAGCATTTT. The chain is built from TRBV6-6 and TRBJ1-5; 10 positions match TRBD1. The V segment lost 7 bases and the J segment 6 bases; nucleotides outside the gene matches: 9. Germline loops: CDR1 MNHNY, CDR2 SVGAGI (reference sequence). The CDR3 is 15 amino acids.

This clone was observed a handful of times. The V and J genes are TRBV6-5 and TRBJ2-5; D ambiguous. Germline V gene sequence: CDR1 MNHEY, CDR2 SVGAGI. With 5 bases removed from V and 5 bases from J, the gap between germline ends came to 12 bases. The CDR3 runs 13 residues. The CDR3 DNA sequence: TGTGCCAGCAGTAACCGACTTGGTGAGACCCAGTACTTC. Its protein is CASSNRLGETQYF.

The chain links TRBV10-3 to TRBJ1-4, with 8 bases lining up with TRBD1. The ends lost 8 bases at V and 5 bases at J; junction bases unmatched: 7. Germline CDR1 and CDR2: ENHRY and SYGVKD. The CDR3 length is 14 residues. The CDR3 here is CAISPQGGNEKLFF. In DNA form, the CDR3 reads TGTGCCATCTCCCCACAGGGGGGGAATGAAAAACTGTTTTTT.

This chain joins TRBV23-1 and TRBJ2-2, with D perhaps matching TRBD1 (6 bases). TRBV23-1 is identified as an open reading frame with a role that is uncertain. This CDR3 has 18 amino acids. Trimming pared 0 bases from V and 1 base from J, leaving 15 bases between. CDR3 protein: CASSQSSRSGQNTGELFF. The DNA of the CDR3 is TGCGCCAGCAGTCAATCTTCGCGGTCGGGACAGAACACCGGGGAGCTGTTTTTT.

The rearrangement joins TRBV11-2 to TRBJ2-7, with a weak D call TRBD1 (5 bases). V was cut by 6 bases and J by 0 bases, with 12 bases left in between. The germline V gene encodes CDR1 SGHAT and CDR2 FQNNGV. The CDR3 contains 14 residues. The CDR3 DNA reads TGTGCCAGCAGGGCAGTAAGGGGCTCCTACGAGCAGTACTTC. Encoded protein: CASRAVRGSYEQYF.

J is TRBJ2-2 and V is TRBV5-4, with D perhaps matching TRBD2 (5 bases). Looked up from germline, CDR1 is SGHNT and CDR2 is YYREEE (reference sequence). The V end lost 0 bases, the J end lost 5 bases, and 8 bases lay between the germline ends. The CDR3 runs 14 residues. The CDR3 region has the DNA TGTGCCAGCAGCTTGGATCCGGGAACCGGGGAGCTGTTTTTT. This sequence encodes CASSLDPGTGELFF.

On this clone itself: This CDR3 is also generated by other DNA sequences in the sample. The chain links TRBV5-1 to TRBJ1-2; D is undetermined. The CDR3 has 14 residues. Trimming left V 1 base short and J 3 bases short, with 10 bases between. CDR1 and CDR2 from the germline V gene are SGHRS and YFSETQ. CDR3 amino acids: CASSLSGGDYGYTF. In DNA, the CDR3 is TGCGCCAGCAGCTTGTCTGGTGGTGACTATGGCTACACCTTC.

The chain is built from TRBV5-4 and TRBJ1-6, with D maybe TRBD1 (5 bases). The V end was cut by 4 bases, the J end by 5 bases, with 16 bases between. CDR3 length: 16 amino acids. Germline lookup yields CDR1 SGHNT and CDR2 YYREEE (reference sequence). CDR3: CASSPGGMGDNSPLHF. CDR3 nucleotide sequence: TGTGCCAGCAGCCCGGGGGGTATGGGAGATAATTCACCCCTCCACTTT.

This chain connects TRBV11-2 to TRBJ1-2; maybe TRBD1 (6 bases). V was cut by 2 bases and J by 8 bases, with 15 bases left in between. CDR1 and CDR2 (germline): SGHAT, FQNNGV. This CDR3 comprises 14 residues. The CDR3 DNA reads as TGTGCCAGCAGCTTATCCAGGGGTTCGGACGGCTACACCTTC. Translation gives CASSLSRGSDGYTF.